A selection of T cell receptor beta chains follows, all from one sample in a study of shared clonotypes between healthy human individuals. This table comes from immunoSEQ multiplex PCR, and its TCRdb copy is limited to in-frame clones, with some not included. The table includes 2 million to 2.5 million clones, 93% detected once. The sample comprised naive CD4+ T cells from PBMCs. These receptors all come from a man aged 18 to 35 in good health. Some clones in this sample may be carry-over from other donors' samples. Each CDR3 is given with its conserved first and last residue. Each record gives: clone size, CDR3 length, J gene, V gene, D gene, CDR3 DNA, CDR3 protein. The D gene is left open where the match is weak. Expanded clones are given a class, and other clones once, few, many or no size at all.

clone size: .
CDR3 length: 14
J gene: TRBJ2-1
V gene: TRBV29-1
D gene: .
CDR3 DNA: TGCAGCGTTGAAGGCGGAGGGCTGTACAATGAGCAGTTCTTC
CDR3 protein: CSVEGGGLYNEQFF

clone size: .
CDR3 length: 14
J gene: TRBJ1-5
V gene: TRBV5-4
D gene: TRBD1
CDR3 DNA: TGTGCCAGCAGCACAGGGGTGGGGAATCAGCCCCAGCATTTT
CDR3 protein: CASSTGVGNQPQHF

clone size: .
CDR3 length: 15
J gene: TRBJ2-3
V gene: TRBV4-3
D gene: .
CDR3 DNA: TGCGCCAGCAGCCTTTTCCGGGACCAACCAGATACGCAGTATTTT
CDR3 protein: CASSLFRDQPDTQYF

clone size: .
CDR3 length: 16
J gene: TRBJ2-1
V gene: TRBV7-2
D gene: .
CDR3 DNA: TGTGCCAGCAGCCCCAGGCCCTCTAGCTCCTACAATGAGCAGTTCTTC
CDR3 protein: CASSPRPSSSYNEQFF

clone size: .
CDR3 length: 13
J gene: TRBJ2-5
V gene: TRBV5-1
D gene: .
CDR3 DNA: TGCGCCAGCAGCTTTGCGGGACCAGAGACCCAGTACTTC
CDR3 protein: CASSFAGPETQYF

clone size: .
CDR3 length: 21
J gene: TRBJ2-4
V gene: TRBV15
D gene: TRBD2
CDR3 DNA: TGTGCCACCAGCAGAGACGGTGAGGCGGGAGGCCGCCAGCGGGACAAAAACATTCAGTACTTC
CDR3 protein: CATSRDGEAGGRQRDKNIQYF

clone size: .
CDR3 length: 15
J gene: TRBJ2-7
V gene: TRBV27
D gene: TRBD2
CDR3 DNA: TGTGCCAGCAATAAGCGGGAGGACGGCTCCTACGAGCAGTACTTC
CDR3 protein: CASNKREDGSYEQYF

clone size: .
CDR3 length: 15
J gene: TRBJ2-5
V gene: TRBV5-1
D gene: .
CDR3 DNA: TGCGCCAGCAGCTTGAGCTACAGGGATCAAGAGACCCAGTACTTC
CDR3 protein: CASSLSYRDQETQYF

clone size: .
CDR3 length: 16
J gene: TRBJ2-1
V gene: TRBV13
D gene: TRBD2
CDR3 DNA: TGTGCCAGCAGCCAGGGAGCGGGGACCTCCTACAATGAGCAGTTCTTC
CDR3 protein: CASSQGAGTSYNEQFF

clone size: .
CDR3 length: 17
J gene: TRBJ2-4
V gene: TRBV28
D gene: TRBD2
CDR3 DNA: TGTGCCAGCAGTTTTACTAGCGGGAGTATCCCCCCAAACATTCAGTACTTC
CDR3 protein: CASSFTSGSIPPNIQYF

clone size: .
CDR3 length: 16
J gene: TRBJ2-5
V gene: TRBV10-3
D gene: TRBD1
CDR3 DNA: TGTGCCATCAGTGCGCCTATAGGGGGCTTGCAGGAGACCCAGTACTTC
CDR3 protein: CAISAPIGGLQETQYF

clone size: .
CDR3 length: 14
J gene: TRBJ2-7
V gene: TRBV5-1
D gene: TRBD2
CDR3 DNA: TGCGCCAGCAGCCCACTAGCGGGAGATGACGAGCAGTACTTC
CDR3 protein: CASSPLAGDDEQYF

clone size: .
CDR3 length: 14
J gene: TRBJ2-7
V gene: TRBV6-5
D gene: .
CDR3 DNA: TGTGCCAGCAGTCCTAGTTGGACGAGCTACGAGCAGTACTTC
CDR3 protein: CASSPSWTSYEQYF

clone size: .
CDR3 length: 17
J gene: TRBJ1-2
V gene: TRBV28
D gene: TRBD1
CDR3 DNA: TGTGCCAGCAGCAAGGCGGTAGGGGCCGGGACAGGAGGCGGCTACACCTTC
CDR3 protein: CASSKAVGAGTGGGYTF

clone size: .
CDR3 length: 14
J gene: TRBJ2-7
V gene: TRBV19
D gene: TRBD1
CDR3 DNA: TGTGCCAGTAGGTCGGGACAGGGGGTCTACGAGCAGTACTTC
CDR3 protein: CASRSGQGVYEQYF

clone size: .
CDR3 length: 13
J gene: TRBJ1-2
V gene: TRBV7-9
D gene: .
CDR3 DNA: TGTGCCAGCAGCTTAGGGCAGACCTATGGCTACACCTTC
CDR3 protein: CASSLGQTYGYTF

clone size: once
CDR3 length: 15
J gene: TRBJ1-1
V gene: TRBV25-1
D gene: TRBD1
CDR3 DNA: TGTGCCAGCAGCCAACAAGACAGGGGATGGACTGAAGCTTTCTTT
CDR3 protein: CASSQQDRGWTEAFF

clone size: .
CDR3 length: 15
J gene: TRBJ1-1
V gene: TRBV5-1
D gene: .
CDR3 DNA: TGCGCCAGCGGGCGTGTTCAGGGAAGCAACACTGAAGCTTTCTTT
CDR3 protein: CASGRVQGSNTEAFF

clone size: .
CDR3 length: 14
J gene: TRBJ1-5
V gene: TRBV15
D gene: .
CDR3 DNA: TGTGCCACCAGCAGACAGGGAAGCGATCAGCCCCAGCATTTT
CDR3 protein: CATSRQGSDQPQHF

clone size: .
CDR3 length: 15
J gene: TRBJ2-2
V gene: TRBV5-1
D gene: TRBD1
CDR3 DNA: TGCGCCAGCAGTGAGGACAGGGGGCTTGCCGGGGAGCTGTTTTTT
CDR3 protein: CASSEDRGLAGELFF

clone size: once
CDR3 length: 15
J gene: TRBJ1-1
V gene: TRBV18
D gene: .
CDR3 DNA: TGTGCCAGCTCACCCATGGGGGCGGCGAACACTGAAGCTTTCTTT
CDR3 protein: CASSPMGAANTEAFF

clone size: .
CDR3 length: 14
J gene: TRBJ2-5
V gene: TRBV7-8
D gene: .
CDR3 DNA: TGTGCCAGCAGCCCTATCTTTCTGATTCGGACCCAGTACTTC
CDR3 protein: CASSPIFLIRTQYF

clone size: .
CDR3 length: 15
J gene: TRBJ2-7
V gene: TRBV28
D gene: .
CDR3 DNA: TGTGCCAGCAGCGCAGGGGCCTTGAGCTCCTACGAGCAGTACTTC
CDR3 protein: CASSAGALSSYEQYF

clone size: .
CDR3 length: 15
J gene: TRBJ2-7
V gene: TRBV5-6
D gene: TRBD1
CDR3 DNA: TGTGCCAGCAGCTCCTACCGGACAGGGGAGTACGAGCAGTACTTC
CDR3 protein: CASSSYRTGEYEQYF

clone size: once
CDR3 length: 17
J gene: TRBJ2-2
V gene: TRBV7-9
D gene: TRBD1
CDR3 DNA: TGTGCCAGCAGCCCTACCCCGGGACAGGGGAACACCGGGGAGCTGTTTTTT
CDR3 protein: CASSPTPGQGNTGELFF

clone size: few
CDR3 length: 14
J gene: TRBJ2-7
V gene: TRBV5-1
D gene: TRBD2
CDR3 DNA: TGCGCCAGCAGCCCCCGGGCGGGGGCCTACGAGCAGTACTTC
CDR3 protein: CASSPRAGAYEQYF

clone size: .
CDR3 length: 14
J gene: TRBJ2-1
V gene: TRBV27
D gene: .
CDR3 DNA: TGTGCCAGCAGTTTGGAAGCTAGCGCGCATGAGCAGTTCTTC
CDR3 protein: CASSLEASAHEQFF

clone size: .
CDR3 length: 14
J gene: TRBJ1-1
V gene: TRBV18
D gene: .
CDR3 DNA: TGTGCCAGCTCACAGGCCAGCTTGAACACTGAAGCTTTCTTT
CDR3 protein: CASSQASLNTEAFF

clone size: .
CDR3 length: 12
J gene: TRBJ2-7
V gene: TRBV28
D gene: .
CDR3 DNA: TGTGCCAGCAGGAGTGATGGCTACGAGCAGTACTTC
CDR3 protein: CASRSDGYEQYF

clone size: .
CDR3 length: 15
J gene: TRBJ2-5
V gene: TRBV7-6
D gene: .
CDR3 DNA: TGTGCCAGCAGCCCAAGACGGATGGGTCAAGAGACCCAGTACTTC
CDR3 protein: CASSPRRMGQETQYF

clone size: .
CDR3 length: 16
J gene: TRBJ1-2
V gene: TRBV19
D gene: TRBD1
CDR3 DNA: TGTGCCAGTAGGTACAGGGGGCGCAGGCTCCAAGGCGGCTACACCTTC
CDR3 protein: CASRYRGRRLQGGYTF

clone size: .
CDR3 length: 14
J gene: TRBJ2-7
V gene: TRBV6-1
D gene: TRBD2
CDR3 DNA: TGTGCCAGCAGTGGTGGGACTAGTCCCTACGAGCAGTACTTC
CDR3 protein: CASSGGTSPYEQYF

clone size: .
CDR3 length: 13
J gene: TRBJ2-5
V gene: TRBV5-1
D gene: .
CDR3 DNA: TGCGCCAGCAGCTGGACAGCCCAAGAGACCCAGTACTTC
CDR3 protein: CASSWTAQETQYF

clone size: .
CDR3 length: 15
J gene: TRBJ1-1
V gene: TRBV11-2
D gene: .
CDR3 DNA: TGTGCCAGCAGCTCTGTCCCGGGTAGGAGCCTTGAAGCTTTCTTT
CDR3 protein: CASSSVPGRSLEAFF

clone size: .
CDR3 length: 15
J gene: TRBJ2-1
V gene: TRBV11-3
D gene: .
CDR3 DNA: TGTGCCAGCAGCTTGCGGGGGGACAGGAAAAATGAGCAGTTCTTC
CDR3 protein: CASSLRGDRKNEQFF

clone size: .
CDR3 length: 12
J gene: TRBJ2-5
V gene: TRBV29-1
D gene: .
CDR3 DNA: TGCAGCGCCGTGAGGGGCCGAGAGACCCAGTACTTC
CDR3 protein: CSAVRGRETQYF

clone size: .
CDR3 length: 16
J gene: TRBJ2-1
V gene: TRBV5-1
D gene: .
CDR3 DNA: TGCGCCAGCAGCTTGAGACTAACCTCTTCCTACAATGAGCAGTTCTTC
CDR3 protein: CASSLRLTSSYNEQFF

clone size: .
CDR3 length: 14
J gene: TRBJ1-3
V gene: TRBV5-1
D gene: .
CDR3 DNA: TGCGCCAGCAGCTCTCGGGATGCCGGAAACACCATATATTTT
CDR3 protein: CASSSRDAGNTIYF

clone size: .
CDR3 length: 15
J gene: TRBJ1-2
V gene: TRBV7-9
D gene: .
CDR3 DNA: TGTGCCAGCAGACAACTAGTGGGGTTGGGCCATGGCTACACCTTC
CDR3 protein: CASRQLVGLGHGYTF

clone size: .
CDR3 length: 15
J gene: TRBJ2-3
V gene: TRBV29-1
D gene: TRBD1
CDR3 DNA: TGCAGCGCTGGGTCGGGACAGGGGTCGGCAGATACGCAGTATTTT
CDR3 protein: CSAGSGQGSADTQYF

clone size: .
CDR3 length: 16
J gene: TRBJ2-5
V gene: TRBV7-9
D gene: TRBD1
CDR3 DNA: TGTGCCAGCAGCTTCCGTACCCAGGGGGTGGAAGAGACCCAGTACTTC
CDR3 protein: CASSFRTQGVEETQYF